This TCR beta chain was documented in a study of shared clonotypes between healthy human individuals. The naive CD8 subset, CD45RO-negative cells positively selected for CCR7, excluded terminally differentiated effector memory CD45RA+ cells. This CDR3 has 15 residues. The germline V gene encodes CDR1 SEHNR and CDR2 FQNEAQ (reference sequence). Between the trimmed V and J ends, which lost 5 bases and 4 bases, there was a span of 17 bases. Sequencing was performed with immunoSEQ multiplex PCR; in TCRdb, only in-frame clones are kept and a portion is missing. The data contain 750,000 to 1,000,000 clones, about 91% of them singletons.

This chain connects TRBV7-9 to TRBJ2-5, with D perhaps being TRBD1 or TRBD2 (5 bases each). The receptor's source is a man aged 25-45 years in good health. The specimen sequenced was naive CD8+ T cells sorted from blood. CDR3 in DNA: TGTGCCAGCAGCACTAACCGGGACCCGTCAGAGACCCAGTACTTC. It specifies CASSTNRDPSETQYF.